These 28 T cell receptor beta chains came from one sample sequenced in a study of T cells after yellow fever vaccination. TCRdb independently ran MiXCR on the 5' RACE reads; one entry per CDR3 protein. Of approximately 330,000 distinct CDR3 sequences listed, 4.1% are singletons. The specimen comprised PBMCs, sampled 5 days after the yellow fever booster vaccination. Receptor source: a young man who received the YFV17D yellow fever vaccine.

The gene calls are TRBV7-2 and TRBJ2-7; 7 nucleotides match TRBD1. Trimming at V came to 5 bases and at J to 5 bases, leaving 9 bases not matched to a gene. The CDR3 loop spans 14 amino acids. Germline V gene data show CDR1 as SGHTA and CDR2 as FQGNSA. The CDR3 spells CASSERDRAHEQYF. The CDR3 DNA reads as TGTGCCAGCAGCGAAAGAGACAGGGCCCACGAGCAGTACTTC.

This clonotype was detected many times. This chain uses TRBV20-1 with TRBJ1-4; D uncertain. The CDR3 runs to 11 residues. Germline CDR1 DFQATT, CDR2 SNEGSKA (reference sequence). V lost 7 bases, J lost 8 bases, and 11 bases lay in between. The CDR3 bases are TGCAGTGGCGGTTGGAACGAAAAACTGTTTTTT. Its protein is CSGGWNEKLFF.

In its sample, this clonotype was seen a few times. J is TRBJ1-1 and V is TRBV4-3, with D unresolved. CDR3 size: 14 residues. Germline CDR1 and CDR2: LGHNA and YSLEER. Trimming removed 4 bases from V and 5 bases from J, with 14 bases in between. The CDR3 DNA reads TGCGCCAGCAGCCGTGAGGGAATTTCTACTGAAGCTTTCTTT. Encoded protein: CASSREGISTEAFF.

V and J are TRBV6-6 and TRBJ2-5; TRBD2 agrees at 7 bases. The length of the CDR3 is 16 residues. Losses at the gene ends were 2 bases for V and 3 bases for J; bases not matched to a gene: 9. The germline CDR1 and CDR2 sequences are MNHNY and SVGAGI (reference sequence). The CDR3 loop reads CASSYPSLRGKETQYF. The CDR3 bases are TGTGCCAGCAGTTACCCTTCACTGCGGGGGAAAGAGACCCAGTACTTC.

In its sample, this clonotype was seen a few times. The rearrangement joins TRBV9 to TRBJ2-1; D remains ambiguous. Germline assignment: CDR1 SGDLS and CDR2 YYNGEE. V lost 0 bases and J lost 13, with 14 bases in between. The CDR3 consists of 13 residues. The CDR3 nucleotides read TGTGCCAGCAGCGTAGCTGTCCCCCCCCCCCAGTTCTTC. Amino acids: CASSVAVPPPQFF.

In this sample, this clonotype turned up many times. The chain has TRBV5-4 and TRBJ1-6; D call uncertain. Trimming shortened V by 0 bases and J by 8 bases, and 6 bases separated the two germline ends. Germline loops: CDR1 SGHNT, CDR2 YYREEE (reference sequence). The CDR3 runs 13 residues. This CDR3 reads CASSLEGYSPLHF. The CDR3, as DNA: TGTGCCAGCAGCTTGGAAGGTTATTCACCCCTCCACTTT.

This clonotype turned up a few times. The chain employs TRBV4-3 and TRBJ2-7, with D possibly matching TRBD1 (6 bases). The CDR3 covers 15 residues. Trimming took 0 bases from V and 4 from J, leaving 13 bases between them. CDR1 is LGHNA, CDR2 YSLEER, per germline. In DNA, the CDR3 is TGCGCCAGCAGCCAAGAGCGACAGGCTCGGTACGAGCAGTACTTC. Amino acids: CASSQERQARYEQYF.

The CDR3 DNA is TGTGCCAGCAGTTCTCTGGCGGGGGTTCGCAATGAGCAGTTCTTC. It yields the protein CASSSLAGVRNEQFF. The chain has TRBV12-3 or TRBV12-4 and TRBJ2-1; 7 bases match TRBD2. The CDR3 spans 15 residues. Trimming took 4 bases from V and 6 from J; bases not matched to a gene: 9.

The chain couples TRBV5-4 to TRBJ2-2; the match to TRBD2 covers 7 bases. This CDR3 contains 13 residues. CDR1 and CDR2 from the germline V gene are SGHNT and YYREEE (reference sequence). The trim removed 4 bases at V and 4 bases at J, leaving 1 base unmatched. The DNA of the CDR3 is TGTGCCAGCAGCCGGGGGGTCACCGGGGAGCTGTTTTTT. This encodes CASSRGVTGELFF. Supplemented by reference TRBV5-4 and TRBJ2-2, the full variable domain reads ETGVTQSPTHLIKTRGQQVTLRCSSQSGHNTVSWYQQALGQGPQFIFQYYREEENGRGNFPPRFSGLQFPNYSSELNVNALELDDSALYLCASSRGVTGELFFGEGSRLTVL.

This chain joins TRBV18 and TRBJ1-5, with a weak D call TRBD1 (6 bases). The germline V gene has CDR1 KGHSH and CDR2 LQKENI. This CDR3 has 19 amino acids. V was cut by 3 bases and J by 0 bases, with 21 bases left in between. The CDR3 here is CASSPREGGGIYSNQPQHF. The CDR3 DNA reads TGTGCCAGCTCACCTAGAGAGGGGGGCGGAATCTATAGCAATCAGCCCCAGCATTTT.

This clonotype came up a few times. The chain couples TRBV12-3 or TRBV12-4 to TRBJ1-2, with D unclear. V dropped 3 bases and J dropped 2 bases, with 10 bases sitting between them. This CDR3 region has 14 residues. CDR3 in amino acids: CASSFGEGNYGYTF. Written as DNA, the CDR3 is TGTGCCAGCAGTTTCGGTGAGGGAAACTATGGCTACACCTTC.

At least ten counts were recorded for this clonotype. The chain recombines TRBV12-3 or TRBV12-4 with TRBJ1-1; D is unresolved. CDR3 size: 14 residues. Trimming took off 2 bases at V and 0 bases at J, with 7 bases between the two ends. For the CDR3, the DNA is TGTGCCAGCAGTTTATCGGAAGTGAACACTGAAGCTTTCTTT. Translated, it gives CASSLSEVNTEAFF.

This clonotype was detected ten times or more. The chain couples TRBV28 to TRBJ1-1; no reliable D call. The germline V gene has CDR1 MDHEN and CDR2 SYDVKM. There are 14 residues in the CDR3. Between the trimmed V and J ends, which lost 4 bases and 0 bases, there was a span of 9 bases. For the CDR3, the DNA is TGTGCCAGCAGTTCCTCAGGTATGAACACTGAAGCTTTCTTT. This sequence encodes CASSSSGMNTEAFF.

The V call is TRBV20-1, the J call TRBJ2-5; unclear D gene. CDR1 is DFQATT and CDR2 is SNEGSKA in the germline V gene (reference sequence). This CDR3 comprises 13 residues. Trimming took 3 bases from V and 5 from J, leaving 13 bases between them. CDR3 coding DNA: TGCAGTGCTAGTAAAGCTAACGGGGAGACCCAGTACTTC. Residues: CSASKANGETQYF.

This clonotype was found many times. The chain combines TRBV20-1 with TRBJ1-3; D unclear. Trimming removed 3 bases at V and 0 bases at J, with 12 bases between. Germline CDR1 reads DFQATT; CDR2 reads SNEGSKA (reference sequence). The CDR3 runs to 15 residues. CDR3 protein: CSARRADASGNTIYF. As DNA, the CDR3 is TGCAGTGCTAGGAGGGCTGACGCCTCTGGAAACACCATATATTTT.

The chain carries TRBV5-1 and TRBJ2-7; 8 bases match TRBD2. Germline V lookup: CDR1 SGHRS, CDR2 YFSETQ. V dropped 0 bases and J dropped 3; count of bases not matched to a gene: 8. CDR3 length: 16 amino acids. As DNA, the CDR3 is TGCGCCAGCAGCTTGGCCGGCGGGGGGTTCATCTACGAGCAGTACGTC. Translated: CASSLAGGGFIYEQYV.

This clonotype was seen ten or more times. The V call is TRBV21-1, the J call TRBJ2-7. TRBV21-1 is a pseudogene segment. The CDR3 contains 14 residues. In nucleotides, the CDR3 is TGTGCCAGCAGCAAAGTAGACGGAGACTACGAGCAGTACGTC. It specifies CASSKVDGDYEQYV.

This clonotype was observed many times. This chain joins TRBV27 and TRBJ1-6; tentatively, D is TRBD1 (5 bases). V was trimmed by 7 bases and J by 0 bases, leaving 16 bases between them. The CDR3 runs to 17 residues. CDR1 MNHEY and CDR2 SMNVEV come from the germline V gene (reference sequence). The CDR3 sequence: CASILRAGSSYNSPLHF. The CDR3 DNA reads as TGTGCCAGCATCCTCAGGGCCGGGAGCTCCTATAATTCACCCCTCCACTTT.

This clonotype occurred many times. The chain couples TRBV7-2 to TRBJ2-3; D is possibly TRBD1 (6 bases). Germline-derived CDR1 and CDR2 are SGHTA and FQGNSA. V lost 1 base, J lost 0 bases, and 11 bases lay in between. This CDR3 is 16 amino acids long. This CDR3 reads CASSLGDRLSTDTQYF. The DNA for the CDR3 is TGTGCCAGCAGCTTAGGAGACAGGCTTAGCACAGATACGCAGTATTTT.

This clonotype turned up a few times. V usage is TRBV5-1 and J usage is TRBJ1-4, with 8 bases matching TRBD1. The germline gives CDR1 SGHRS, CDR2 YFSETQ. V trimming: 0 bases; J trimming: 7 bases; junction bases outside the gene matches: 2. The CDR3 sequence is 14 residues long. CDR3 in amino acids: CASSLVGQGEKLFF. The CDR3 region has the DNA TGCGCCAGCAGCTTGGTCGGACAGGGTGAAAAACTGTTTTTT.

This clonotype was detected a few times. This CDR3 is CASMGAVTDTQYF. The CDR3 DNA follows: TGCGCCAGCATGGGGGCCGTTACAGATACGCAGTATTTT. The chain combines TRBV5-1 with TRBJ2-3; D is perhaps TRBD1 (6 bases). The CDR3 length is 13 residues. The V end was cut by 6 bases, the J end by 3 bases, with 11 bases between. The germline V gene encodes CDR1 SGHRS and CDR2 YFSETQ.

This clonotype was detected ten times or more. V is TRBV6-5 and J is TRBJ1-1; maybe TRBD1 (5 bases). There are 14 residues in the CDR3. Germline V CDR1 and CDR2: MNHEY, SVGAGI. V was cut by 7 bases and J by 1 base, with 13 bases left in between. CDR3 residues: CASNTGGSNTEAFF. The DNA of the CDR3 is TGTGCCAGCAACACCGGGGGGTCGAACACTGAAGCTTTCTTT.

The chain employs TRBV3-1 and TRBJ2-5, with TRBD1 as a possible D gene (6 bases). V lost 1 base to trimming and J lost 1 base, with 10 bases between them. The CDR3 is 15 residues long. Germline V gene lookup returns CDR1 LGHDT and CDR2 YNNKEL (reference sequence). CDR3 region: CASSQGGHLQETQYF. The CDR3 bases are TGTGCCAGCAGCCAAGGGGGACACCTCCAAGAGACCCAGTACTTC.

V and J are TRBV5-1 and TRBJ1-6, with D possibly being TRBD1 (6 bases). V lost 0 bases to trimming and J lost 11 bases, with 15 bases between them. The CDR3 is made up of 15 amino acids. Per the germline V gene, CDR1 is SGHRS and CDR2 is YFSETQ. The CDR3 bases are TGCGCCAGCAGCTTGGTCCGGGGGCATCTGACACCCCTCCACTTT. Protein product: CASSLVRGHLTPLHF.

This clonotype was detected many times. This rearrangement joins TRBV4-2 to TRBJ2-2; D unresolved. The germline V and J ends were trimmed by 7 bases and 0 bases, with 18 bases remaining between them. The CDR3 runs 17 residues. Germline assignment: CDR1 LGHNA and CDR2 YNFKEQ. CDR3 residues: CASTTTYGSANTGELFF. The CDR3 coding sequence is TGTGCCAGCACCACTACCTACGGAAGTGCGAACACCGGGGAGCTGTTTTTT.

In this sample, this clonotype turned up many times. The genes are TRBV5-1 and TRBJ2-1; D possibly corresponds to TRBD2 (5 bases). CDR3 length equals 12 residues. CDR1 and CDR2 (germline): SGHRS, YFSETQ. V lost 0 bases and J 9 bases, leaving 7 bases between the germline ends. This chain's CDR3 is CASSLGAGEQFF. The DNA of the CDR3 is TGCGCCAGCAGCTTGGGTGCGGGTGAGCAGTTCTTC.

This clonotype was recorded a few times. The chain combines TRBV20-1 with TRBJ2-1; either TRBD1 or TRBD2 may fit D (5 bases each). With 8 bases removed from V and 0 bases from J, the gap between germline ends came to 11 bases. The CDR3 has 13 amino acids. Germline V lookup: CDR1 DFQATT, CDR2 SNEGSKA (reference sequence). Here the CDR3 reads CSTRESSYNEQFF. The CDR3 DNA sequence: TGCAGTACCAGGGAGAGCTCCTACAATGAGCAGTTCTTC.

The CDR3 sequence: CASSLLGGWETQYF. The CDR3 region has the DNA TGTGCCAGCAGTTTACTGGGGGGCTGGGAGACCCAGTACTTC. V and J are TRBV12-3 or TRBV12-4 and TRBJ2-5, with D perhaps matching TRBD1 or TRBD2 (6 bases each). This CDR3 has 14 residues. V gave up 2 bases and J gave up 5 bases, with 12 bases separating them.